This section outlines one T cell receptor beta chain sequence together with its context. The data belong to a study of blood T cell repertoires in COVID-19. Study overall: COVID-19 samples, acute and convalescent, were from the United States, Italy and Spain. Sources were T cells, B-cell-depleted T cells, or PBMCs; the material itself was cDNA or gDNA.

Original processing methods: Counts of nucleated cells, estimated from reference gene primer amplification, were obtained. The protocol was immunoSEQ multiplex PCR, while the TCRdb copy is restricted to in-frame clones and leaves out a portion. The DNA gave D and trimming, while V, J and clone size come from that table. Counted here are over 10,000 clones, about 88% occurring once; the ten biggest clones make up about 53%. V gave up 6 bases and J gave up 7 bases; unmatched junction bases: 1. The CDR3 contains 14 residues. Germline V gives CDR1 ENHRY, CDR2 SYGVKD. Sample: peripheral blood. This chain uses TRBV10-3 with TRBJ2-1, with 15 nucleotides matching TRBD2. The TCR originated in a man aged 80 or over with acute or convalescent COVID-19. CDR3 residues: CAIRGLAGGNEQFF. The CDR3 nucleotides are TGTGCCATCAGGGGACTAGCGGGGGGAAATGAGCAGTTCTTC.